This T cell receptor (beta chain) was recovered during a study of control samples from healthy donors and cancer patients. Trimming took 4 bases from V and 2 from J; bases not matched to a gene: 5. Germline values: CDR1 KGHDR, CDR2 SFDVKD. The length of the CDR3 is 16 residues. This clone has only a few counts. Only in-frame clones appear in the TCRdb table, and some are missing; sequencing was by immunoSEQ multiplex PCR. The data show 130,000 or so clones, about 83% seen once. The clonotype originates from a man aged 25-40 years in good health. The chain joins TRBV24-1 to TRBJ2-2; 8 bases are a match to TRBD1. The sample comprised blood. CDR3 amino acids: CATSELGTGNTGELFF. The CDR3 DNA reads as TGTGCCACCAGTGAACTAGGGACAGGCAACACCGGGGAGCTGTTTTTT.